This T cell receptor (beta chain) was profiled in a study of shared clonotypes between healthy human individuals (dated by TCRdb to about 2020). For the wider study: A couple of women and a few men aged 18 to 49 years were included in the cohort. Leukapheresis yielded between about 0.94 and 8.9 billion PBMCs per donor. For each donor, CD4 naive and CD4 memory were each given three plates, CD8 naive was given two plates, and CD8 memory was given one plate. To estimate repertoire size and how much clonotypes are shared between individuals, the study performed deep sequencing of blood TCR repertoires from five healthy adults. To increase sequencing depth and limit assay-specific biases, TCR repertoire library preparation and sequencing were carried out by different laboratories using diverse techniques.

On this clone: No cognate antigen has been identified for it. Base-call qualities are not available, and no considerably larger clone is one nucleotide away.

V loses 2 bases of germline sequence and J loses 5 bases, and the interval between the two ends is 10 bases. From a lookup of the germline V gene, CDR1 and CDR2 are SGDLS and YYNGEE. There are 13 amino acids in the CDR3, from cysteine to phenylalanine inclusive. Solely the CDR3 DNA is kept, with 39 bases framed from the first base. TCR CDR3 regions were amplified from genomic DNA by multiplex PCR using the deep immunoSEQ assay. Genomic DNA extracted from each cell subset was distributed evenly over all wells of several immunoSEQ 96-well plates, and each plate served as one replicate. For sorted subsets, 200 to 250 ng of genomic DNA, equivalent to tens of thousands of T cell genomes, went into each replicate PCR. Purified libraries were quantified with a Qubit 3.0 fluorometer, sized on a Bioanalyzer 2100, and re-quantified with the KAPA Library Quantification kit. A separate single-read 150-cycle Illumina NextSeq 550 flow cell was used to sequence each immunoSEQ 96-well plate. On the authors' methods: Because the immunoSEQ output included only junctional sequences and no quality scores, the filtering could not be the same as the filtering used for full-length reads. To assign V/J genes and CDR3, sequences were annotated against IMGT germline references using PyIR, a Python wrapper for IgBLAST v1.9. Reads were removed for weak V/J assignments (E-value above 1e-6), missing CDR3, stop codons, out-of-frame junctions, or ambiguous translated residues. V3J clonotypes were defined as sequences sharing the same inferred V gene, J gene, and CDR3 amino acid sequence. Percentage overlap between repertoires was calculated by dividing the number of shared unique clonotypes by the size of the smaller repertoire. RTK rarefaction, the Chao1 estimator, and Recon v2.1 estimates of unobserved clonotypes were used to assess repertoire richness. For all TCRbeta clonotypes obtained by the gDNA method from a few donors, generation probabilities were computed with OLGA. The table comes from immuneACCESS by way of TCRdb, which keeps in-frame sequences with V and J called. Part of the clones is missing from these tables; in studies checked, under half for an unresolved V gene and the rest for unknown reasons. The V and J calls and clone size come from that table; D and trimming were worked out from the DNA. Recorded for this sample are millions of clones; roughly 94% of them occurred a single time. In total, the top ten clones hold under 0.15% of the sample.

The donors were healthy, HIV-negative adults who had no recently reported acute infections or vaccinations. Only Caucasian adults living in Nashville, Tennessee, USA were represented among the donors. CD4+ T cells were enriched through magnetic negative selection, after which naive cells were positively selected on CD45RA and the remaining negative fraction served as the memory subset. Blood was obtained by leukapheresis, after which PBMCs were separated by Ficoll-Histopaque density gradient centrifugation and cryopreserved in liquid nitrogen vapor phase. Purity and quantity of every magnetically sorted T cell population were checked by analytical flow cytometry. Each sorted fraction had its genomic DNA isolated and then quantified by UV absorbance on a Nanodrop 2000c. Results and caveats for the whole study, not just this receptor: Based on pairwise subsampling, the degree of clonotype sharing among donors was expected to be affected by sequencing depth. Larger estimated clonotype richness was generally found for naive subsets than for memory subsets. When a handful of donors were compared, the shared fraction of clonotypes was 5% to 6.5% for naive CD4, around 3.6% for naive CD8, about 2.5% for memory CD4, and less than 0.45% for memory CD8. Because the study included a small number of donors, the genetic and exposure-history diversity represented was limited. Higher generation probabilities were observed for clonotypes shared by all four sorted-subset donors than for non-shared clonotypes. Sampling was limited to blood, and TCR repertoires in tissue likely differ from TCR repertoires in blood. Incomplete sequencing was indicated by rarefaction of sorted-subset datasets, despite the large sequencing depth.

This receptor was identified in a man between 18 and 29 years old in good health. The rearranged chain carries TRBV9 and TRBJ2-5; the D gene cannot be resolved reliably. Sequenced: naive CD4+ T cells sorted from blood. The sample's cell subset or site label is to be understood as: CD45RA+ positively selected. The CDR3 sequence is CASSVGSTETQYF. The DNA sequence follows: TGTGCCAGCAGCGTTGGCTCGACGGAGACCCAGTACTTC.